The 30 T cell receptor beta chains in this list originate from one sample, sequenced in a study of shared T cell receptors in the human thymus. Libraries were prepared by immunoSEQ multiplex PCR; TCRdb keeps only in-frame clonotypes and omits some of them. The data show approximately 490,000 clones, 78% seen once. This sample also belongs to another study, concerning human thymus T cells.

The specimen sequenced was thymocytes. These receptors were collected from a boy younger than two with a congenital heart defect.

The CDR3 loop is CASRGPGTGNTEAFF. CDR3 coding DNA: TGTGCCAGCAGGGGACCTGGGACAGGGAACACTGAAGCTTTCTTT. V usage is TRBV25-1 and J usage is TRBJ1-1; 8 bases match TRBD1. V gave up 6 bases and J gave up 1 base; unmatched junction bases: 7. Germline V gene data show CDR1 as MGHDK and CDR2 as SYGVNS. The CDR3 is 15 amino acids.

In its sample, this clone was seen a few times. The chain has TRBV28 and TRBJ1-5; D gene unclear. This CDR3 comprises 17 residues. Trimming left V 3 bases short and J 3 bases short, with 18 bases between. Looked up from germline, CDR1 is MDHEN and CDR2 is SYDVKM. The CDR3 DNA reads as TGTGCCAGCAGTTTTGGTATGCGAGGTGCCTACAATCAGCCCCAGCATTTT. The encoded protein is CASSFGMRGAYNQPQHF.

The chain employs TRBV4-1 and TRBJ1-1; D remains unclear. Trimming removed 3 bases from V and 8 bases from J, with 10 bases in between. The CDR3 contains 12 residues. Germline V lookup: CDR1 MGHRA, CDR2 YSYEKL. The CDR3 nucleotides are TGCGCCAGCAGCCACGAGACTTTAGAAGCTTTCTTT. Translated, it gives CASSHETLEAFF.

The chain uses TRBV19 and TRBJ2-2; 14 bases fit TRBD2. CDR3 length equals 18 residues. After removal of 2 bases from V and 5 bases from J, the junction contained 7 bases not matched to a gene. Germline assignment: CDR1 LNHDA and CDR2 SQIVND (reference sequence). For the CDR3, the DNA is TGTGCCAGTAGTATACCCTTAGGACTAGCGGGAGGAACCGGGGAGCTGTTTTTT. Protein sequence: CASSIPLGLAGGTGELFF. Full variable domain (outside the CDR3, taken from reference TRBV19 and TRBJ2-2): DGGITQSPKYLFRKEGQNVTLSCEQNLNHDAMYWYRQDPGQGLRLIYYSQIVNDFQKGDIAEGYSVSREKKESFPLTVTSAQKNPTAFYLCASSIPLGLAGGTGELFFGEGSRLTVL.

This clone was observed a handful of times. The chain joins TRBV19 to TRBJ2-1, with TRBD2 matching over 8 bases. Trimming at V came to 6 bases and at J to 6 bases, leaving 7 bases not matched to a gene. The CDR3 sequence is 14 residues long. Germline-derived CDR1 and CDR2 are LNHDA and SQIVND (reference sequence). The CDR3 DNA follows: TGTGCCAGTAGGGAGGCGGGAGGACCCAATGAGCAGTTCTTC. Amino acid sequence: CASREAGGPNEQFF.

The chain joins TRBV28 to TRBJ1-2, with D unresolved. Germline V gene sequence: CDR1 MDHEN, CDR2 SYDVKM. The CDR3 has 16 amino acids. The V and J ends lost 3 bases and 3 bases respectively, with 17 bases between them. CDR3: CASSFFLGSLDYGYTF. CDR3 bases: TGTGCCAGCAGTTTCTTCCTGGGCTCTTTGGACTATGGCTACACCTTC.

The chain joins TRBV4-1 to TRBJ2-7; possible D gene TRBD1, 6 bases. Trimming left V 0 bases short and J 2 bases short, with 23 bases between. Germline CDR1 is MGHRA and CDR2 is YSYEKL. The CDR3 is 19 residues long. The CDR3 is CASSQDPHPRTELAYEQYF. The CDR3 region has the DNA TGCGCCAGCAGCCAAGATCCCCACCCGAGGACAGAACTAGCCTACGAGCAGTACTTC.

The chain joins TRBV28 to TRBJ2-1, with a tentative D call TRBD2 (5 bases). CDR1 and CDR2 from the germline V gene are MDHEN and SYDVKM. The CDR3 length is 13 residues. Deletions cut 8 bases from V and 8 bases from J, with 16 bases between. This chain's CDR3 is CASGIRAGDEQFF. DNA of the CDR3: TGTGCCAGCGGGATTAGGGCGGGCGATGAGCAGTTCTTC.

As for this clone: Mismatch with germline at one junction end may stem from a read error. The chain uses TRBV7-7 and TRBJ1-5; weak D call: TRBD1 (5 bases). Per the germline V gene, CDR1 is SSHAT and CDR2 is FNYEAQ (reference sequence). This CDR3 is built from 14 residues. Here the CDR3 reads CASSLCRVGQPQHF. Written as DNA, the CDR3 is TGTGCTAGCAGCTTATGCAGGGTGGGTCAGCCCCAGCATTTT.

The chain employs TRBV11-2 and TRBJ2-7; D is possibly TRBD1 (7 bases). Trimming shortened V by 5 bases and J by 2 bases, and 13 bases separated the two germline ends. The CDR3 contains 14 residues. Looked up from germline, CDR1 is SGHAT and CDR2 is FQNNGV. The CDR3 DNA is TGTGCCAGCAGCCCCGGGGGACAGACCTACGAGCAGTACTTC. Translation: CASSPGGQTYEQYF.

J is TRBJ2-1 and V is TRBV12-5, with D possibly being TRBD1 (7 bases). Per the germline V gene, CDR1 is LGHNT and CDR2 is FRNRAP. Trimming removed 5 bases from V and 8 bases from J, with 19 bases in between. There are 15 residues in the CDR3. This chain's CDR3 is CASGLPRGARDEQFF. DNA of the CDR3: TGTGCTAGTGGTCTTCCCAGGGGGGCCAGGGATGAGCAGTTCTTC.

The V gene is TRBV5-1, the J gene TRBJ1-1; D gene unclear. Germline CDR1 reads SGHRS; CDR2 reads YFSETQ. The CDR3 covers 14 residues. V was clipped by 0 bases and J by 5 bases, with 11 bases between them. CDR3 region: CASSLVASDTEAFF. Written as DNA, the CDR3 is TGCGCCAGCAGCTTGGTCGCAAGCGATACTGAAGCTTTCTTT. The complete variable domain, with remaining parts taken from reference TRBV5-1 and TRBJ1-1, reads KAGVTQTPRYLIKTRGQQVTLSCSPISGHRSVSWYQQTPGQGLQFLFEYFSETQRNKGNFPGRFSGRQFSNSRSEMNVSTLELGDSALYLCASSLVASDTEAFFGQGTRLTVV.

This rearrangement joins TRBV25-1 to TRBJ2-5; 7 bases fit TRBD1. The junction had 21 bases not matched to a gene; V was cut back by 6 bases and J by 5 bases. The CDR3 runs to 18 residues. CDR1 is MGHDK and CDR2 is SYGVNS in the germline V gene. The CDR3 nucleotides read TGTGCCAGCAGCACCACTCAAAATGACAGGGAAACTAAGGAGACCCAGTACTTC. Translating it yields CASSTTQNDRETKETQYF.

V and J are TRBV5-1 and TRBJ2-1, with 7 nucleotides matching TRBD2. The ends lost 0 bases at V and 9 bases at J; junction bases unmatched: 9. Germline-derived CDR1 and CDR2 are SGHRS and YFSETQ. The CDR3 sequence is 15 residues long. CDR3 sequence (DNA): TGCGCCAGCAGCTTGGCCGGGGGAACGGGGGGTGAGCAGTTCTTC. It yields the protein CASSLAGGTGGEQFF.

The chain uses TRBV11-2 and TRBJ2-6; 7 nucleotides agree with TRBD1. This CDR3 contains 16 residues. The J segment lost 2 bases and the V segment lost 8 bases, leaving 9 bases of the junction unmatched. Germline CDR1 is SGHAT and CDR2 is FQNNGV. Here the CDR3 reads CASPKGAGAGANVLTF. Written as DNA, the CDR3 is TGTGCCAGCCCAAAGGGGGCAGGGGCTGGGGCCAACGTCCTGACTTTC.

This clone was detected once. The chain has TRBV18 and TRBJ2-1; TRBD2 agrees at 11 bases. The CDR3 has 15 residues. Looked up from germline, CDR1 is KGHSH and CDR2 is LQKENI. V dropped 2 bases and J dropped 7; count of bases not matched to a gene: 4. CDR3: CASSPGTSGSNEQFF. The CDR3, as DNA: TGTGCCAGCTCACCAGGCACTAGCGGGAGTAATGAGCAGTTCTTC.

DNA of the CDR3: TGCGCCAGCACCCCGGGACAGGGTGGTCAGCCCCAGCATTTT. This codes for CASTPGQGGQPQHF. V and J are TRBV10-1 and TRBJ1-5, with 9 bases aligning to TRBD1. V was clipped by 7 bases and J by 6 bases; unmatched bases: 7. There are 14 residues in the CDR3. Germline V gene data show CDR1 as WNHNN and CDR2 as SYGVQD (reference sequence).

CDR3 sequence reads: CASSLVGSGSSYNEQFF. DNA for the CDR3: TGTGCCAGCAGCTTGGTGGGTTCCGGGAGCTCCTACAATGAGCAGTTCTTC. J is TRBJ2-1 and V is TRBV5-8, with D perhaps matching TRBD2 (6 bases). The germline V and J ends were trimmed by 0 bases and 0 bases, with 13 bases remaining between them. The CDR3 totals 17 residues. From germline, CDR1 is SGHTS and CDR2 YDEGEE.

The chain employs TRBV5-1 and TRBJ2-3; 15 bases are shared with TRBD2. The germline V gene has CDR1 SGHRS and CDR2 YFSETQ. V lost 5 bases and J lost 3; bases outside the gene matches: 7. The length of the CDR3 is 17 residues. CDR3 protein: CASSIPGLAGGTDTQYF. DNA for the CDR3: TGCGCCAGCAGTATCCCGGGACTAGCGGGAGGAACAGATACGCAGTATTTT.

Written as DNA, the CDR3 is TGCGCCAGCAGCCAAGGGGAGGGACAGGGGGCACAGTCACGGTATTTT. Its protein product is CASSQGEGQGAQSRYF. J is TRBJ2-3 and V is TRBV4-3; TRBD1 matches at 12 bases. In germline, CDR1 is LGHNA, CDR2 YSLEER. The V gene end was trimmed by 1 base and the J gene end by 14 bases; junction bases not matched to a gene: 13. The CDR3 has 16 residues.

The gene calls are TRBV6-1 and TRBJ2-1, with TRBD2 matching over 10 bases. This CDR3 comprises 19 residues. Germline V CDR1 and CDR2: MNHNS, SASEGT. Losses at the gene ends were 4 bases for V and 2 bases for J; bases not matched to a gene: 14. CDR3 amino acids: CASSVGWLAGVSPYNEQFF. The CDR3 nucleotides are TGTGCCAGCAGTGTGGGATGGCTAGCGGGAGTTTCGCCCTACAATGAGCAGTTCTTC.

The chain recombines TRBV2 with TRBJ1-5, with 11 bases aligning to TRBD1. Germline V gene data show CDR1 as SNHLY and CDR2 as FYNNEI. V trimming: 6 bases; J trimming: 0 bases; junction bases outside the gene matches: 10. CDR3 length: 18 residues. The CDR3 reads CASSEDRGQTGSNQPQHF. Written as DNA, the CDR3 is TGTGCCAGCAGCGAGGACAGGGGGCAAACAGGTAGCAATCAGCCCCAGCATTTT. Complete variable domain (other parts from reference TRBV2 and TRBJ1-5): EPEVTQTPSHQVTQMGQEVILRCVPISNHLYFYWYRQILGQKVEFLVSFYNNEISEKSEIFDDQFSVERPDGSNFTLKIRSTKLEDSAMYFCASSEDRGQTGSNQPQHFGDGTRLSIL.

The J gene is TRBJ2-7, the V gene TRBV11-2; 12 bases match TRBD2. This CDR3 contains 14 residues. The trim removed 5 bases at V and 3 bases at J, leaving 2 bases unmatched. Germline V gene lookup returns CDR1 SGHAT and CDR2 FQNNGV. The CDR3 here is CASSQGLAGYEQYF. The CDR3, as DNA: TGTGCCAGCAGCCAGGGACTAGCGGGCTACGAGCAGTACTTC.

The J gene is TRBJ2-1, the V gene TRBV25-1; possible D gene TRBD2, 5 bases. The CDR3 consists of 15 residues. V gave up 1 base and J gave up 6 bases, with 13 bases separating them. Germline CDR1 and CDR2: MGHDK and SYGVNS. The CDR3: CASSESGPAGNEQFF. CDR3 coding DNA: TGTGCCAGCAGTGAATCGGGTCCGGCGGGCAATGAGCAGTTCTTC.

This chain links TRBV2 with TRBJ2-7; D unresolved. Trimming cost V 2 bases and J 5 bases, with 13 bases left between them. Germline V gene data show CDR1 as SNHLY and CDR2 as FYNNEI. The CDR3 length is 14 residues. The CDR3 bases are TGTGCCAGCAGTGAACCAAGACATAGGCACGAGCAGTACTTC. It is translated as CASSEPRHRHEQYF.

The genes are TRBV11-3 and TRBJ2-1; the match to TRBD2 covers 13 bases. The trim removed 4 bases at V and 7 bases at J, leaving 13 bases unmatched. CDR3 length equals 18 residues. Germline lookup yields CDR1 SGHNT and CDR2 YENEEA. For the CDR3, the DNA is TGTGCCAGCAGCTACTACTCACGGACTAGCGGGAGTTATAATGAGCAGTTCTTC. The encoded protein is CASSYYSRTSGSYNEQFF.

Turning to this clone: The junction does not match germline at one end; this may be a read error. In DNA, the CDR3 is TGCGCCAGCAGCCAAGGCGGTCGGGACAGCTCCTTCAATGAGCAGTTCTTC. It translates to CASSQGGRDSSFNEQFF. The chain recombines TRBV4-1 with TRBJ2-1, with 7 bases matching TRBD1. CDR1 is MGHRA and CDR2 is YSYEKL in the germline V gene. CDR3 length: 17 amino acids.

This clone was observed a handful of times. V is TRBV27 and J is TRBJ2-7; D might be TRBD1 (7 bases). Germline loops: CDR1 MNHEY, CDR2 SMNVEV (reference sequence). This CDR3 is 13 amino acids long. V was shortened by 8 bases and J by 2 bases, with 13 bases between the two germline ends. The CDR3: CASWRGPTYEQYF. The DNA for the CDR3 is TGTGCCAGCTGGAGGGGGCCGACCTACGAGCAGTACTTC.

The rearrangement joins TRBV7-9 to TRBJ2-7; 9 nucleotides line up with TRBD2. Germline lookup yields CDR1 SEHNR and CDR2 FQNEAQ (reference sequence). Unmatched junction bases numbered 3, after V lost 1 base and J lost 2 bases. This CDR3 has 15 residues. CDR3 amino acids: CASSLGPSGTYEQYF. The DNA for the CDR3 is TGTGCCAGCAGCTTAGGTCCTAGCGGGACCTACGAGCAGTACTTC.

This chain uses TRBV19 with TRBJ1-5; D gene uncertain. The CDR3 consists of 17 residues. CDR1 is LNHDA and CDR2 is SQIVND in the germline V gene (reference sequence). V lost 5 bases, J lost 0 bases, and 17 bases lay in between. CDR3 residues: CASSLKIKNYSNQPQHF. CDR3 DNA: TGTGCCAGTAGTCTAAAGATCAAGAATTATAGCAATCAGCCCCAGCATTTT.